These 18 T cell receptor beta chains came from one sample sequenced in a study of Tregs in tolerant kidney transplant recipients. Assay used: immunoSEQ multiplex PCR; TCRdb lists only in-frame clones, some missing. The table has approximately 100,000 clones, 93% seen once. The specimen was CD4+ T cells from blood, collected before the transplant. These TCRs come from a human donor who received a combined kidney and bone marrow transplant.

The rearrangement joins TRBV10-3 to TRBJ1-2; 9 bases fit TRBD1. The V and J ends lost 4 bases and 3 bases, in that order; junction bases with no gene match: 3. The CDR3 consists of 14 residues. Germline-derived CDR1 and CDR2 are ENHRY and SYGVKD. In DNA, the CDR3 is TGTGCCATCAGTGTGCGACAGGGGGACTATGGCTACACCTTC. Protein sequence: CAISVRQGDYGYTF.

This chain links TRBV7-3 with TRBJ2-7; TRBD2 might be the D (5 bases). The CDR3 has 14 residues. The V end lost 1 base, the J end lost 2 bases, and 9 bases lay between the germline ends. Germline V lookup: CDR1 SGHTA, CDR2 FQGTGA. The CDR3 loop reads CASSLRGRPYEQYF. CDR3 sequence (DNA): TGTGCCAGCAGCTTAAGAGGGAGACCCTACGAGCAGTACTTC.

The genes are TRBV7-9 and TRBJ2-5, with 8 bases matching TRBD2. Trimming removed 8 bases from V and 4 bases from J; junction bases left unmatched: 6. Looked up from germline, CDR1 is SEHNR and CDR2 is FQNEAQ (reference sequence). The CDR3 is made up of 13 amino acids. DNA for the CDR3: TGTGCCAGCGAGGGAAGCGGGAGAGAGACCCAGTACTTC. The encoded protein is CASEGSGRETQYF.

J is TRBJ2-1 and V is TRBV7-2, with no clear D. CDR1 is SGHTA, CDR2 FQGNSA, per germline. CDR3 length: 13 amino acids. V lost 0 bases, J lost 9 bases, and 9 bases lay in between. The CDR3 region has the DNA TGTGCCAGCAGCTTAGCGCCTTCCAGTGAGCAGTTCTTC. It translates to CASSLAPSSEQFF. The whole variable domain, remainder taken from reference TRBV7-2 and TRBJ2-1, is GAGVSQSPSNKVTEKGKDVELRCDPISGHTALYWYRQSLGQGLEFLIYFQGNSAPDKSGLPSDRFSAERTGGSVSTLTIQRTQQEDSAVYLCASSLAPSSEQFFGPGTRLTVL.

V is TRBV7-3 and J is TRBJ2-6; a possible D gene is TRBD2 (7 bases). Germline lookup yields CDR1 SGHTA and CDR2 FQGTGA. Trimming shortened V by 5 bases and J by 0 bases, and 23 bases separated the two germline ends. CDR3 length equals 20 residues. CDR3 amino acids: CASSPVTGGPSDSGANVLTF. CDR3 bases: TGTGCCAGCAGCCCCGTCACGGGGGGCCCTTCCGACTCTGGGGCCAACGTCCTGACTTTC.

This clone showed up just once. The J gene is TRBJ2-1, the V gene TRBV11-3; maybe TRBD2 (5 bases). The germline V and J ends were trimmed by 4 bases and 6 bases, with 7 bases remaining between them. The CDR3 is 12 residues long. Germline CDR1 reads SGHNT; CDR2 reads YENEEA. The DNA of the CDR3 is TGTGCCAGCAGCTCCCGGGGCAATGAGCAGTTCTTC. This gives the protein CASSSRGNEQFF.

This clone appeared a single time. The chain combines TRBV5-1 with TRBJ2-6; tentatively, D is TRBD2 (5 bases). V was shortened by 0 bases and J by 2 bases, with 12 bases between the two germline ends. Germline V gene sequence: CDR1 SGHRS, CDR2 YFSETQ. This CDR3 spans 17 amino acids. This CDR3 reads CASSLGAVGAGANVLTF. The CDR3 DNA follows: TGCGCCAGCAGCTTGGGGGCGGTGGGAGCTGGGGCCAACGTCCTGACTTTC.

This chain connects TRBV7-2 to TRBJ1-2; TRBD1 might be the D (6 bases). Germline V lookup: CDR1 SGHTA, CDR2 FQGNSA. The CDR3 is made up of 14 amino acids. V lost 5 bases and J 2 bases, leaving 12 bases between the germline ends. The CDR3 nucleotides are TGTGCCAGCAGCCAGGGGACGGCGAACTATGGCTACACCTTC. Encoded protein: CASSQGTANYGYTF.

The chain joins TRBV14 to TRBJ2-3, with TRBD2 matching 9 bases. Germline CDR1 reads SGHDN; CDR2 reads FVKESK. The CDR3 covers 15 residues. Trimming at V came to 4 bases and at J to 4 bases, leaving 6 bases not matched to a gene. Here the CDR3 DNA reads TGTGCCAGCAGCCGAGCGGGAGGCCCTCCAGATACGCAGTATTTT. Protein sequence: CASSRAGGPPDTQYF.

The chain employs TRBV11-3 and TRBJ1-2, with a possible D match to TRBD1 (6 bases). Germline V CDR1 and CDR2: SGHNT, YENEEA. CDR3 size: 14 residues. V lost 1 base and J lost 2, with 8 bases in between. The CDR3 is CASSLGTVNYGYTF. The DNA of the CDR3 is TGTGCCAGCAGCTTAGGGACAGTCAACTATGGCTACACCTTC.

V is TRBV6-1 and J is TRBJ1-2; D is uncertain. The ends were cut back, 0 bases at V and 2 bases at J, with 13 bases in the middle. Germline V gene lookup returns CDR1 MNHNS and CDR2 SASEGT. The length of the CDR3 is 16 residues. In DNA, the CDR3 is TGTGCCAGCAGTGAAGCGTTGTTTCCGGGAAACTATGGCTACACCTTC. Its translation is CASSEALFPGNYGYTF.

DNA for the CDR3: TGTGCCTGGAATGGCCTAGCGGGGGGTGAGCAGTTCTTC. The encoded protein is CAWNGLAGGEQFF. The genes are TRBV30 and TRBJ2-1; 11 bases fit TRBD2. After removal of 4 bases from V and 9 bases from J, the junction contained 5 bases not matched to a gene. Germline CDR1 GTSNPN, CDR2 SVGIG (reference sequence). The length of the CDR3 is 13 residues.

This chain links TRBV6-6 with TRBJ2-2; TRBD1 might be the D (6 bases). This CDR3 region has 15 residues. CDR1 is MNHNY and CDR2 is SVGAGI in the germline V gene (reference sequence). V lost 2 bases and J lost 8, with 15 bases in between. CDR3 sequence reads: CASSYGTSPSGELFF. The CDR3 coding sequence is TGTGCCAGCAGTTACGGGACATCTCCCTCGGGGGAGCTGTTTTTT.

The chain is built from TRBV10-3 and TRBJ1-4; 9 nucleotides match TRBD1. V trimming: 6 bases; J trimming: 3 bases; junction bases outside the gene matches: 8. The CDR3 loop spans 16 amino acids. CDR1 ENHRY and CDR2 SYGVKD come from the germline V gene. The CDR3, as DNA: TGTGCCATCAGACCGGGACAGGGTGAACCTAATGAAAAACTGTTTTTT. Amino acids: CAIRPGQGEPNEKLFF.

V gene TRBV19 combines with J gene TRBJ1-5; 10 bases fit TRBD1. Trimming took 4 bases from V and 6 from J; bases not matched to a gene: 3. CDR3 length: 14 amino acids. Germline CDR1 reads LNHDA; CDR2 reads SQIVND (reference sequence). CDR3 loop: CASSSRQGAQPQHF. CDR3 coding DNA: TGTGCCAGTAGTAGTAGACAGGGGGCTCAGCCCCAGCATTTT.

The chain carries TRBV5-1 and TRBJ2-5, with TRBD1 as a possible D gene (6 bases). Germline V CDR1 and CDR2: SGHRS, YFSETQ. The germline V and J ends were trimmed by 1 base and 6 bases, with 19 bases remaining between them. The CDR3 has 16 amino acids. The DNA for the CDR3 is TGCGCCAGCAGCTTGTGGAGTACAGGGCAGGAGAAGACCCAGTACTTC. The encoded protein is CASSLWSTGQEKTQYF.

This clone was counted a single time. The V call is TRBV29-1, the J call TRBJ2-1; TRBD2 matches at 7 bases. The germline V gene encodes CDR1 SQVTM and CDR2 ANQGSEA. The CDR3 totals 14 residues. Germline trimming cut 2 bases from V and 10 bases from J; bases unmatched to any gene: 11. CDR3 in amino acids: CSVEWTRRSVEQFF. CDR3 DNA: TGCAGCGTTGAATGGACTAGACGAAGTGTGGAGCAGTTCTTC.

The chain uses TRBV25-1 and TRBJ2-3, with 7 bases that match TRBD1. The V and J ends lost 9 bases and 5 bases, in that order; junction bases with no gene match: 8. Germline CDR1 reads MGHDK; CDR2 reads SYGVNS. This CDR3 has 13 amino acids. CDR3 DNA sequence: TGTGCCAGTTCACAGGGGTGGGAAGATACGCAGTATTTT. As protein: CASSQGWEDTQYF.